This is a list of T cell receptor beta chains from one sample in a study of OX40 agonist ivuxolimab in advanced cancers. Using immunoSEQ multiplex PCR, the repertoire was profiled, and TCRdb retains in-frame clones only, with some absent. The table records tens of thousands of clones, approximately 87% of them present only once. The sample consisted of CD4+ or CD8+ T cells sorted from blood, taken in a trial of the OX40 agonist ivuxolimab. The origin of the receptors is an adult with an advanced solid tumor such as melanoma, head and neck, liver or kidney cancer. CDR3s include the opening cysteine and the closing phenylalanine or tryptophan. The order of the fields is V gene, clone size, J gene, D gene, CDR3 protein, CDR3 DNA. D genes are given only for firm matches. The size of a clone is reported for some rows only, either as once, few or many, or as a class for expanded clones.

V: TRBV30
size: few
J: TRBJ1-1
D: NA
CDR3: CAWNPGGTEAFF
DNA: TGTGCCTGGAATCCCGGGGGCACTGAAGCTTTCTTT

V: TRBV28
size: NA
J: TRBJ2-1
D: TRBD1
CDR3: CASSLYQGAFEQFF
DNA: TGTGCCAGCAGTTTATACCAGGGGGCGTTTGAGCAGTTCTTC

V: TRBV19
size: NA
J: TRBJ1-2
D: TRBD1
CDR3: CASSGYLDRAYGYTF
DNA: TGTGCCAGTAGTGGATACCTGGACAGGGCCTATGGCTACACCTTC

V: TRBV5-1
size: NA
J: TRBJ2-1
D: NA
CDR3: CASSYGPEQFF
DNA: TGCGCCAGCAGCTATGGACCTGAGCAGTTCTTC

V: TRBV14
size: NA
J: TRBJ2-7
D: TRBD2
CDR3: CASSHVGGLLGEQYF
DNA: TGTGCCAGCAGCCATGTGGGAGGGCTCTTGGGCGAGCAGTACTTC

V: TRBV6-5
size: once
J: TRBJ1-1
D: TRBD1
CDR3: CASSTGTEMNTEAFF
DNA: TGTGCCAGCAGTACCGGGACAGAGATGAACACTGAAGCTTTCTTT

V: TRBV7-3
size: once
J: TRBJ2-4
D: TRBD1
CDR3: CASSLNDRGLAKNIQYF
DNA: TGTGCCAGCAGCTTAAACGACAGGGGCCTAGCCAAAAACATTCAGTACTTC

V: TRBV6-6
size: NA
J: TRBJ2-1
D: NA
CDR3: CASSYFVGRHNEQFF
DNA: TGTGCCAGCAGTTATTTTGTCGGTAGGCACAATGAGCAGTTCTTC

V: TRBV11-1
size: NA
J: TRBJ2-5
D: TRBD2
CDR3: CASSSDGGLAWGEETQYF
DNA: TGTGCCAGCAGCTCCGACGGCGGACTAGCCTGGGGGGAAGAGACCCAGTACTTC

V: TRBV23-1
size: NA
J: TRBJ2-1
D: TRBD2
CDR3: CASSHGRAGTTSGRVFYNEQFF
DNA: TGCGCCAGCAGTCACGGCAGAGCTGGCACGACTAGCGGGAGGGTCTTTTACAATGAGCAGTTCTTC

V: TRBV19
size: NA
J: TRBJ1-1
D: TRBD1
CDR3: CASRNAGQGITEAFF
DNA: TGTGCCAGTAGAAACGCTGGACAGGGGATTACTGAAGCTTTCTTT

V: TRBV14
size: NA
J: TRBJ1-6
D: NA
CDR3: CASSQGQSSYNSPLHF
DNA: TGTGCCAGCAGCCAAGGACAGAGCTCCTATAATTCACCCCTCCACTTT

V: TRBV15
size: NA
J: TRBJ2-2
D: TRBD1
CDR3: CATSRSGQGITGELFF
DNA: TGTGCCACCAGCAGATCAGGACAGGGTATCACCGGGGAGCTGTTTTTT

V: TRBV4-3
size: NA
J: TRBJ2-1
D: NA
CDR3: CASSQAQAEEQFF
DNA: TGCGCCAGCAGCCAAGCCCAAGCGGAAGAGCAGTTCTTC

V: TRBV7-2
size: NA
J: TRBJ2-3
D: NA
CDR3: CASSLGVFADTQYF
DNA: TGTGCCAGCAGCTTAGGGGTGTTTGCGGATACGCAGTATTTT

V: TRBV5-1
size: NA
J: TRBJ2-7
D: TRBD2
CDR3: CASSLAGTSNEQYF
DNA: TGCGCCAGCAGCTTAGCGGGAACCTCTAACGAGCAGTACTTC

V: TRBV11-2
size: NA
J: TRBJ2-7
D: NA
CDR3: CASSARDTYEQYF
DNA: TGTGCCAGCAGCGCAAGGGACACCTACGAGCAGTACTTC

V: TRBV9
size: NA
J: TRBJ1-1
D: TRBD1
CDR3: CASSTSGGYTEAFF
DNA: TGTGCCAGCAGCACCTCAGGGGGATACACTGAAGCTTTCTTT

V: TRBV2
size: NA
J: TRBJ1-5
D: NA
CDR3: CASRLWGINQPQHF
DNA: TGTGCCAGCCGACTTTGGGGGATCAATCAGCCCCAGCATTTT

V: TRBV27
size: NA
J: TRBJ2-7
D: NA
CDR3: CASSPGTMEQYF
DNA: TGTGCCAGCAGTCCTGGGACAATGGAGCAGTACTTC

V: TRBV11-2
size: NA
J: TRBJ2-2
D: NA
CDR3: CASSFPGELFF
DNA: TGTGCCAGCAGCTTCCCCGGGGAGCTGTTTTTT

V: TRBV5-4
size: NA
J: TRBJ2-1
D: TRBD2
CDR3: CASSLVAGNEQFF
DNA: TGTGCCAGCAGCTTGGTAGCGGGCAATGAGCAGTTCTTC

V: TRBV27
size: NA
J: TRBJ1-5
D: TRBD1
CDR3: CASSYGTGGNQPQHF
DNA: TGTGCCAGCAGTTACGGGACAGGGGGCAATCAGCCCCAGCATTTT

V: TRBV7-9
size: NA
J: TRBJ2-7
D: NA
CDR3: CASSPLLGPSAYEQYF
DNA: TGTGCCAGCAGCCCCCTGTTGGGCCCCAGCGCCTACGAGCAGTACTTC

V: TRBV6-6
size: NA
J: TRBJ1-5
D: NA
CDR3: CASSSHGGGNQPQHF
DNA: TGTGCCAGCAGTTCACACGGAGGGGGCAATCAGCCCCAGCATTTT

V: TRBV13
size: NA
J: TRBJ2-1
D: TRBD2
CDR3: CASSHRTSGNEQFF
DNA: TGTGCCAGCAGCCATAGGACTAGCGGTAATGAGCAGTTCTTC

V: TRBV5-4
size: NA
J: TRBJ1-6
D: NA
CDR3: CASSLGFSYNSPLHF
DNA: TGTGCCAGCAGCTTGGGTTTCTCCTATAATTCACCCCTCCACTTT

V: TRBV29-1
size: NA
J: TRBJ2-1
D: TRBD2
CDR3: CSVAGTSGNEQFF
DNA: TGCAGCGTTGCCGGGACTAGCGGCAATGAGCAGTTCTTC

V: TRBV29-1
size: NA
J: TRBJ1-2
D: TRBD1
CDR3: CSVDLDRDNYGYTF
DNA: TGCAGCGTTGACCTAGACAGGGATAACTATGGCTACACCTTC

V: TRBV5-1
size: NA
J: TRBJ2-1
D: NA
CDR3: CASSLGDSYNEQFF
DNA: TGCGCCAGCAGCTTAGGTGATTCCTACAATGAGCAGTTCTTC

V: TRBV7-9
size: NA
J: TRBJ2-1
D: NA
CDR3: CASSARLDNEQFF
DNA: TGTGCCAGCAGCGCCAGACTTGACAATGAGCAGTTCTTC

V: TRBV6-1
size: NA
J: TRBJ2-7
D: TRBD1
CDR3: CASSGTGSGYEQYF
DNA: TGTGCCAGCAGCGGGACAGGGAGCGGCTACGAGCAGTACTTC

V: TRBV28
size: NA
J: TRBJ2-7
D: NA
CDR3: CASSGLGARSYEQYF
DNA: TGTGCCAGCAGTGGGTTAGGGGCAAGGTCCTACGAGCAGTACTTC

V: TRBV4-3
size: NA
J: TRBJ2-7
D: TRBD2
CDR3: CASSQEIAGPPYEQYF
DNA: TGCGCCAGCAGCCAAGAAATAGCGGGCCCGCCCTACGAGCAGTACTTC

V: TRBV19
size: NA
J: TRBJ2-7
D: NA
CDR3: CASSKDSPGYEQYF
DNA: TGTGCCAGTAGTAAGGACTCCCCGGGATACGAGCAGTACTTC

V: TRBV27
size: NA
J: TRBJ2-7
D: NA
CDR3: CASSYSGTYEQYF
DNA: TGTGCCAGCAGTTATAGCGGAACCTACGAGCAGTACTTC

V: TRBV30
size: NA
J: TRBJ1-6
D: NA
CDR3: CAWVASLGSPLHF
DNA: TGTGCCTGGGTGGCCAGCCTAGGTTCACCCCTCCACTTT

V: TRBV6-5
size: NA
J: TRBJ1-2
D: TRBD1
CDR3: CATRDRGQGYTF
DNA: TGTGCCACCCGGGACAGGGGACAAGGCTACACCTTC

V: TRBV5-4
size: NA
J: TRBJ2-3
D: NA
CDR3: CASSRNRASTDTQYF
DNA: TGTGCCAGCAGCCGAAACAGAGCTAGCACAGATACGCAGTATTTT

V: TRBV4-1
size: NA
J: TRBJ2-3
D: NA
CDR3: CASSHSWDTQYF
DNA: TGCGCCAGCAGCCATTCGTGGGATACGCAGTATTTT

V: TRBV7-3
size: NA
J: TRBJ1-1
D: TRBD1
CDR3: CASSPTGGDTEAFF
DNA: TGTGCCAGCAGCCCGACAGGGGGGGACACTGAAGCTTTCTTT

V: TRBV27
size: NA
J: TRBJ2-3
D: NA
CDR3: CASRLTGLTDTQYF
DNA: TGTGCCAGCAGGTTAACAGGACTCACAGATACGCAGTATTTT

V: TRBV4-1
size: NA
J: TRBJ2-2
D: NA
CDR3: CASSPSGGRGTGELFF
DNA: TGCGCCAGCAGCCCATCTGGGGGGCGCGGCACCGGGGAGCTGTTTTTT

V: TRBV7-8
size: NA
J: TRBJ1-6
D: NA
CDR3: CASSFGFGTFYNSPLHF
DNA: TGTGCCAGCAGCTTTGGGTTTGGGACCTTCTATAATTCACCCCTCCACTTT